These 9 T cell receptor beta chains came from one sample sequenced in a study of blood T cell repertoires in COVID-19. The table came from immunoSEQ multiplex PCR; TCRdb's copy has only in-frame clones and leaves some out. The sample shows more than 200,000 clones, around nine tenths of them seen only once. Sequencing was done on a sample of peripheral blood. The receptor source for this set is a man aged 30 to 45 with active or convalescent COVID-19.

The rearrangement joins TRBV4-1 to TRBJ1-2; D is perhaps TRBD1 (6 bases). Per germline, CDR1 MGHRA and CDR2 YSYEKL. Between the trimmed V and J ends, which lost 3 bases and 4 bases, there was a span of 18 bases. The CDR3 is 16 amino acids. As DNA, the CDR3 is TGCGCCAGCAGCCATCCCCCCGGGGGGGGCGCCTATGGCTACACCTTC. As protein: CASSHPPGGGAYGYTF.

This chain uses TRBV6-2 or TRBV6-3 with TRBJ1-5; D is undetermined. Germline V gives CDR1 MNHEY, CDR2 SVGEGT. The V end was cut by 5 bases, the J end by 6 bases, with 8 bases between. The CDR3 has 12 residues. In DNA, the CDR3 is TGTGCCAGCAGTACACAGCTTCAGCCCCAGCATTTT. Its protein product is CASSTQLQPQHF.

The J gene is TRBJ1-3, the V gene TRBV7-2; no reliable D call. Trimming pared 5 bases from V and 0 bases from J, leaving 8 bases between. Germline V gene data show CDR1 as SGHTA and CDR2 as FQGNSA. CDR3 length: 14 residues. CDR3 nucleotides: TGTGCCAGCAGCCTCGAGTACTCTGGAAACACCATATATTTT. It specifies CASSLEYSGNTIYF.

J is TRBJ1-4 and V is TRBV7-9; D might be TRBD1 (5 bases). CDR1 SEHNR and CDR2 FQNEAQ come from the germline V gene (reference sequence). V was pared by 1 base and J by 3 bases, with 6 bases between. The CDR3 loop spans 14 amino acids. Here the CDR3 DNA reads TGTGCCAGCAGCTTAGGGACATCTAATGAAAAACTGTTTTTT. Amino acids: CASSLGTSNEKLFF.

J is TRBJ1-1 and V is TRBV6-5; 10 bases line up with TRBD1. Germline V gene lookup returns CDR1 MNHEY and CDR2 SVGAGI. CDR3 length equals 16 residues. V was clipped by 2 bases and J by 5 bases; unmatched bases: 8. The CDR3 is CASSYVTGGAGTEAFF. The CDR3 DNA sequence: TGTGCCAGCAGTTACGTGACAGGGGGCGCGGGGACTGAAGCTTTCTTT.

The chain couples TRBV5-1 to TRBJ2-3; D is possibly TRBD1 (6 bases). V shed 0 bases and J shed 2 bases, with 19 bases lying between them. The V gene's germline CDR1 is SGHRS and CDR2 YFSETQ. This CDR3 has 18 residues. This CDR3 is CASSLAYYLTGDTDTQYF. DNA of the CDR3: TGCGCCAGCAGCTTGGCCTACTATCTGACAGGAGACACAGATACGCAGTATTTT.

The chain has TRBV21-1 and TRBJ1-3. TRBV21-1 is reported as a pseudogene. The CDR3 runs 12 residues. The CDR3 here is CASSARPGTIYF. The CDR3 coding sequence is TGTGCCAGCAGCGCTCGACCGGGCACCATATATTTT.

The V call is TRBV29-1, the J call TRBJ2-7; weak D call: TRBD1 (6 bases). There are 13 residues in the CDR3. V lost 7 bases to trimming and J lost 6 bases, with 19 bases between them. Germline V gene lookup returns CDR1 SQVTM and CDR2 ANQGSEA. CDR3 DNA: TGCAGCGCGATCCCGGGACACCCGGGCGAGCAGTACTTC. Encoded protein: CSAIPGHPGEQYF.

The gene calls are TRBV19 and TRBJ1-2, with D perhaps matching TRBD1 (5 bases). This CDR3 is built from 14 residues. Germline V gene data show CDR1 as LNHDA and CDR2 as SQIVND (reference sequence). The V and J ends lost 4 bases and 7 bases respectively, with 16 bases between them. The DNA of the CDR3 is TGTGCCAGTAGTACCCCCGTGCTGACAGCTGGCTACACCTTC. This translates into CASSTPVLTAGYTF.